This T cell receptor beta chain came from a study of T cell repertoires in cytomegalovirus infection. Study at large: CMV infection together with matching HLA type was indicated by public TCR beta signatures. Study observations and caveats: Dominant in the ex vivo response were TCR beta clonotypes restricted by HLA-C and specific for CMV.

A single record per CDR3 protein comes from TCRdb applying MiXCR to the reads. The sample comprises some 450,000 distinct CDR3 sequences, roughly 30% of which are singletons, and roughly an eighth rests with the top ten. Germline-derived CDR1 and CDR2 are SGHVS and FQNEAQ. V trimming: 1 base; J trimming: 4 bases; junction bases outside the gene matches: 9. The CDR3 covers 16 residues. The sample holds many counts of this clonotype. The antigen remains unidentified. The TCR originated in a human donor in good health (CMV status not recorded). Some clones in this sample may be carry-over from other donors' samples. Material for sequencing was PBMCs. The J gene is TRBJ2-5, the V gene TRBV7-8; 7 bases match TRBD2. Written as DNA, the CDR3 is TGTGCCAGCAGCTTAGGAGCGGGGCCGAAGAGAGAGACCCAGTACTTC. This codes for CASSLGAGPKRETQYF.